This section outlines one T cell receptor (beta chain) sequence together with its context. The antigen is undetermined. This sample was taken from a study of cytomegalovirus exposure and HLA in healthy donors. General study points: With high specificity and sensitivity, the classifier reportedly diagnosed cytomegalovirus status.

Clones were sequenced by immunoSEQ multiplex PCR, and TCRdb holds only the in-frame ones, with some missing. The sample lists about 56,000 clones, 93% occurring once. The TCR comes from a woman younger than 35 in good health and CMV-seropositive. The specimen sequenced was PBMCs.

The CDR3 DNA follows: TGCGCCAGCAGCCAAGAGTCCCTTCGGGACGAGCAGTACTTC. Its protein is CASSQESLRDEQYF. This chain connects TRBV4-1 to TRBJ2-7; no definite D call. In germline, CDR1 is MGHRA, CDR2 YSYEKL. This CDR3 comprises 14 residues. The V end lost 0 bases, the J end lost 5 bases, and 11 bases lay between the germline ends.